This TCR beta chain was retrieved from a study of shared clonotypes between healthy human individuals. Across the study: Per donor, CD8 memory used one plate, CD8 naive used two, CD4 memory used three and CD4 naive used three. Findings and limits, study-wide: Non-shared clonotypes showed lower generation probabilities than clonotypes common to all four donors. The naive CD4 repertoires of several donors were compared, and about 5% of clonotypes were shared.

Sorted-subset replicate PCRs used 200 ng DNA, some 30,000 T cell genomes. Data came from immunoSEQ multiplex PCR; TCRdb stores just in-frame clones and leaves some out. This table holds over a million clones, under 99% found once. On this clone: Its antigen is unidentified.

Sequenced sample: naive CD4+ T cells sorted from blood. Subset described: CD45RA+ positively selected. The source of this sequence is a man aged 25-45 years in good health.

CDR3 loop: CASSLALTEDNEQFF. The CDR3 bases are TGCGCCAGCAGCTTGGCCCTCACAGAGGACAATGAGCAGTTCTTC. This chain connects TRBV5-1 to TRBJ2-1, with D unresolved. The germline V gene encodes CDR1 SGHRS and CDR2 YFSETQ. V shed 0 bases and J shed 5 bases, with 12 bases lying between them. The CDR3 sequence is 15 residues long.